The 9 T cell receptor beta chains below all came from one sample that was sequenced in a study of blood T cell repertoires in COVID-19. Profiling relied on immunoSEQ multiplex PCR, and the TCRdb table lists in-frame clones only, not all of them. This table has roughly 200,000 clones, around 85% appearing once. Sequenced input: PBMCs or T cells enriched from blood (not recorded which). The receptors originated from a man aged 35 to 55 who had recovered from COVID-19.

The J gene is TRBJ2-3, the V gene TRBV10-3; a weak D match, TRBD1 (6 bases). This CDR3 has 16 residues. Germline-derived CDR1 and CDR2 are ENHRY and SYGVKD. Trimming took 3 bases from V and 0 from J, leaving 13 bases between them. For the CDR3, the DNA is TGTGCCATCAGTGACCGAAAAGGGACAAGCACAGATACGCAGTATTTT. Translated, it gives CAISDRKGTSTDTQYF.

The chain recombines TRBV11-3 with TRBJ1-1, with a tentative D call TRBD1 (6 bases). V was shortened by 0 bases and J by 6 bases, with 17 bases between the two germline ends. This CDR3 has 16 residues. Germline V gene lookup returns CDR1 SGHNT and CDR2 YENEEA. The CDR3 region is CASSLERGSNRAEAFF. The DNA of the CDR3 is TGTGCCAGCAGCTTAGAAAGAGGGTCGAACAGGGCTGAAGCTTTCTTT.

The chain links TRBV28 to TRBJ1-5, with D perhaps matching TRBD1 (5 bases). This CDR3 contains 15 residues. V was shortened by 7 bases and J by 3 bases, with 16 bases between the two germline ends. CDR1 is MDHEN, CDR2 SYDVKM, per germline. In nucleotides, the CDR3 is TGTGCCAGCATTTCCCCAAGGGGTTCCAATCAGCCCCAGCATTTT. It yields the protein CASISPRGSNQPQHF.

The chain is built from TRBV5-3 and TRBJ1-2; D uncertain. TRBV5-3 belongs to the ORF category, with a function that is uncertain. This CDR3 region has 13 residues. V was trimmed by 4 bases and J by 5 bases, leaving 12 bases between them. The DNA for the CDR3 is TGTGCCAGAAGCCACAGCCAAAATTATGGCTACACCTTC. It translates to CARSHSQNYGYTF.

This clone has just one count. The V and J genes are TRBV3-1 (or the pseudogene TRBV3-2) and TRBJ2-3; 10 bases align to TRBD2. Germline V gene sequence: CDR1 LGHDT, CDR2 YNNKEL (reference sequence). The CDR3 has 16 residues. V lost 3 bases, J lost 0 bases, and 3 bases stayed unmatched. CDR3 in DNA: TGTGCCAGCAGCCACGGGACTAGCGTCAGCACAGATACGCAGTATTTT. Its translation is CASSHGTSVSTDTQYF.

The chain joins TRBV18 to TRBJ1-4; a weak D match, TRBD1 (5 bases). CDR3 length: 14 residues. The V gene's germline CDR1 is KGHSH and CDR2 LQKENI. Trimming left V 3 bases short and J 8 bases short, with 13 bases between. The CDR3 protein is CASSPTVRGEKLFF. CDR3 sequence (DNA): TGTGCCAGCTCACCGACGGTTCGGGGGGAAAAACTGTTTTTT.

The chain couples TRBV5-1 to TRBJ1-2, with a weak D call TRBD1 (5 bases). CDR1 and CDR2 from the germline V gene are SGHRS and YFSETQ. CDR3 size: 14 residues. V was clipped by 2 bases and J by 7 bases, with 15 bases between them. DNA for the CDR3: TGCGCCAGCAGCTTAACACAGGCTCAGGGTGGCTACACCTTC. Translated: CASSLTQAQGGYTF.

The chain is built from TRBV4-2 and TRBJ2-3, with 12 bases that match TRBD1. Germline CDR1 and CDR2: LGHNA and YNFKEQ. This CDR3 has 19 amino acids. Trimming at V came to 3 bases and at J to 3 bases, leaving 13 bases not matched to a gene. CDR3 sequence reads: CASSHAPWGQGARTDTQYF. The CDR3 nucleotides are TGTGCCAGCAGCCACGCCCCGTGGGGACAGGGGGCGCGGACAGATACGCAGTATTTT.

V gene TRBV27 combines with J gene TRBJ1-1; tentatively, D is TRBD1 (6 bases). Germline-derived CDR1 and CDR2 are MNHEY and SMNVEV (reference sequence). V lost 3 bases and J lost 2, with 7 bases in between. CDR3 length: 13 amino acids. The CDR3 reads CASSLGHNTEAFF. The DNA of the CDR3 is TGTGCCAGCAGTTTGGGACACAACACTGAAGCTTTCTTT.